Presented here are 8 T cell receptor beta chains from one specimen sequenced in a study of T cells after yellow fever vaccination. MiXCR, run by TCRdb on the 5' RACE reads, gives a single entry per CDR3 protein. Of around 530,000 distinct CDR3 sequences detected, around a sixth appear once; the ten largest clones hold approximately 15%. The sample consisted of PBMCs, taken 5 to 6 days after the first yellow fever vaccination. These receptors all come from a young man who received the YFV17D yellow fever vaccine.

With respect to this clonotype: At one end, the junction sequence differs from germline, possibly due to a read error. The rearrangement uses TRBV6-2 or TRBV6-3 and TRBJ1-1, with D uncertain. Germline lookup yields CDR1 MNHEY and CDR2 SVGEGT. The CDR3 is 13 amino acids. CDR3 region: CASSLGIWTEAFF. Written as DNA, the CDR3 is TGTGCTAGCAGTTTAGGGATCTGGACTGAAGCTTTCTTT.

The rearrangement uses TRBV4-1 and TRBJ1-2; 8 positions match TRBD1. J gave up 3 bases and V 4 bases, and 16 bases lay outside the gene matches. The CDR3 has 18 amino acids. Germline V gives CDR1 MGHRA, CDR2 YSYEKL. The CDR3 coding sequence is TGCGCCAGCAGCCGGTTGTTCAGGGGGCAGGGAGGCGACTATGGCTACACCTTC. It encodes CASSRLFRGQGGDYGYTF.

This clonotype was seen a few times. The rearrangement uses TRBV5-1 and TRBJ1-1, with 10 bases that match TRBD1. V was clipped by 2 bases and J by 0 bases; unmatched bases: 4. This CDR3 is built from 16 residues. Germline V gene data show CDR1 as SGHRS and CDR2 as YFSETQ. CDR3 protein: CASSFWDRGLNTEAFF. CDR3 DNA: TGCGCCAGCAGCTTTTGGGACAGGGGACTGAACACTGAAGCTTTCTTT.

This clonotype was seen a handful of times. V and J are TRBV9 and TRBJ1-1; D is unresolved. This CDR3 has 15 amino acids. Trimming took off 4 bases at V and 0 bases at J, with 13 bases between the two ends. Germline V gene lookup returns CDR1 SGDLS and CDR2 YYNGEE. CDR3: CASSSRGSLNTEAFF. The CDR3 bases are TGTGCCAGCAGCTCGAGAGGCAGCTTGAACACTGAAGCTTTCTTT.

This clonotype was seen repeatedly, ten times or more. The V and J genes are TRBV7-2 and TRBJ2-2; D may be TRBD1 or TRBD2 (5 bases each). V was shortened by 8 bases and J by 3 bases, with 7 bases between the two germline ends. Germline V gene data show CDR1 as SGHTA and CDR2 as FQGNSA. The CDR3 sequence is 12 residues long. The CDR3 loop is CASGGYTGELFF. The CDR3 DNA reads TGTGCCAGCGGGGGTTACACCGGGGAGCTGTTTTTT.

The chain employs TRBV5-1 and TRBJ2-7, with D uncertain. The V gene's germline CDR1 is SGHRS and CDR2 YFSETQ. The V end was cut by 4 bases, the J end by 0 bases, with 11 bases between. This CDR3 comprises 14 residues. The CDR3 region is CASSLSTSSYEQYF. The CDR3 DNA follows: TGCGCCAGCAGCCTCAGCACAAGCTCCTACGAGCAGTACTTC.

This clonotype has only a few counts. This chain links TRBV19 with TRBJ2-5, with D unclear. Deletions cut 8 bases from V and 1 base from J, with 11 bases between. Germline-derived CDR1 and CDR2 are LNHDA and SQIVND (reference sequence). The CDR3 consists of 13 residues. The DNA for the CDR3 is TGTGCCAGTTCCCCGAGCCTCCAAGAGACCCAGTACTTC. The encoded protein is CASSPSLQETQYF.

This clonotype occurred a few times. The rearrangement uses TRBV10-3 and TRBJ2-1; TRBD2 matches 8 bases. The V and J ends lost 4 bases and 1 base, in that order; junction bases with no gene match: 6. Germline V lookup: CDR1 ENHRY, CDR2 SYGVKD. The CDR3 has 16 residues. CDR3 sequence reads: CAISGSGGNSYNEQFF. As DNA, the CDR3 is TGTGCCATCAGTGGGAGCGGGGGCAATTCCTACAATGAGCAGTTCTTC.